These T cell receptor beta chains were read from a single sample in a study of T-cell reconstitution after alpha-beta-depleted transplantation in children. TCRdb independently ran MiXCR on the PCR reads; one entry per CDR3 protein. The sample includes about 260,000 distinct CDR3 sequences, roughly 7.7% of them seen just once. The specimen comprised PBMCs, mostly from graft donor cells, sampled 180 days after TCRalphabeta/CD19-depleted stem cell transplant. Receptors were obtained from a male patient between 10 and 17 years old who had a stem cell transplant for acute lymphoblastic leukemia, so the T cells may come from the graft donor. Each CDR3 is given with its conserved first and last residue. D genes are given only for firm matches. Clone size, where shown, is once, few, many, or a class for clones that have expanded.

j_call | d_call | v_call | clone_size | cdr3_aa | cdr3_nt
TRBJ1-4 | NA | TRBV5-6 | many | CASSLAGSHEKLFF | TGTGCCAGCAGCTTGGCAGGGTCCCATGAAAAACTGTTTTTT
TRBJ2-2 | NA | TRBV21-1 | many | CASSTLTTQNTGELFF | TGTGCCAGCAGCACCCTGACAACCCAGAACACCGGGGAGCTGTTTTTT
TRBJ2-2 | TRBD1 | TRBV27 | many | CASSLRRRTGQGRSGELFF | TGTGCCAGCAGCCTCCGGCGCAGAACGGGACAGGGAAGGAGCGGGGAGCTGTTTTTT
TRBJ2-7 | NA | TRBV7-9 | NA | CASSLGDRPTYEQYF | TGTGCCAGCAGCTTGGGAGACCGTCCCACCTACGAGCAGTACTTC
TRBJ2-5 | NA | TRBV20-1 | NA | CSASHREETQYF | TGCAGTGCTAGTCACAGGGAAGAGACCCAGTACTTC
TRBJ2-7 | NA | TRBV12-5 | many | CASGLVLPRSLYEQYF | TGTGCTAGTGGTTTGGTACTACCGCGGAGTCTCTACGAGCAGTACTTC
TRBJ2-4 | NA | TRBV12-5 | many | CASGLVLLALQGGFQYF | TGTGCTAGTGGTTTGGTACTCCTGGCGCTGCAGGGGGGATTTCAGTACTTC
TRBJ2-3 | TRBD2 | TRBV5-4 | many | CATQLGGSRGGTDTQYF | TGTGCCACCCAGCTTGGAGGGTCGCGGGGGGGCACAGATACGCAGTATTTT
TRBJ2-4 | NA | TRBV12-3/TRBV12-4 | many | CASSPPYGLVAGKNIQYF | TGTGCCAGCAGTCCACCTTATGGACTGGTTGCGGGCAAAAACATTCAGTACTTC
TRBJ2-7 | NA | TRBV28 | many | CASSLGGPPYEQYF | TGTGCTAGCAGCCTCGGAGGGCCACCCTACGAGCAGTACTTC
TRBJ1-2 | NA | TRBV29-1 | many | CSVQGGANYGYTF | TGCAGCGTGCAAGGGGGAGCTAACTATGGCTACACCTTC
TRBJ2-2 | NA | TRBV24-1 | many | CATSRGTGELFF | TGTGCCACCAGTAGGGGAACCGGGGAGCTGTTTTTT
TRBJ2-1 | TRBD2 | TRBV7-9 | NA | CASSLDKLAGHHEQFF | TGTGCCAGCAGCTTAGATAAACTAGCGGGGCACCATGAGCAGTTCTTC
TRBJ2-2 | TRBD2 | TRBV27 | many | CASSPGLAGGELFF | TGTGCCAGCAGTCCGGGACTAGCGGGCGGGGAGCTGTTTTTT
TRBJ1-1 | TRBD1 | TRBV29-1 | many | CSVDRGFMNTEAFF | TGCAGCGTCGACAGGGGGTTTATGAACACTGAAGCTTTCTTT
TRBJ2-7 | TRBD1 | TRBV27 | many | CASRGQGPSYEQYF | TGTGCCAGCAGGGGACAGGGCCCCTCCTACGAGCAGTACTTC
TRBJ2-5 | TRBD1 | TRBV12-3/TRBV12-4 | many | CASRGGQGETQYF | TGTGCCAGCAGAGGGGGACAGGGGGAGACCCAGTACTTC
TRBJ1-2 | NA | TRBV20-1 | many | CSAPQGGYTF | TGCAGTGCTCCACAGGGCGGCTACACCTTC
TRBJ2-3 | TRBD2 | TRBV20-1 | many | CSASGGRTDTQYF | TGCAGTGCCTCGGGGGGACGCACAGATACGCAGTATTTT
TRBJ2-7 | TRBD1 | TRBV18 | NA | CASTRDRGVYEQYF | TGTGCCAGCACTCGGGACAGGGGTGTTTACGAGCAGTACTTC
TRBJ2-7 | TRBD1 | TRBV9 | many | CASSFGQDEAYEQYF | TGTGCCAGCAGCTTCGGACAGGATGAAGCCTACGAGCAGTACTTC
TRBJ2-3 | NA | TRBV5-4 | many | CASSLGGRNTDTQYF | TGTGCCAGCAGCTTGGGGGGCAGAAACACAGATACGCAGTATTTT
TRBJ2-6 | NA | TRBV5-8 | many | CASSLGDTAVFLTF | TGTGCCAGCAGCTTGGGGGACACTGCTGTGTTCCTGACTTTC
TRBJ2-2 | TRBD2 | TRBV5-1 | many | CASSLVLAGAGELFF | TGCGCCAGCAGCTTGGTACTAGCGGGGGCCGGGGAGCTGTTTTTT
TRBJ1-5 | NA | TRBV13 | many | CASSSPGSREPQHF | TGTGCCAGCAGCTCCCCCGGGAGCCGGGAGCCCCAGCATTTT
TRBJ1-2 | NA | TRBV24-1 | many | CATSEGTAFGYTF | TGTGCCACCAGTGAGGGGACGGCCTTTGGCTACACCTTC
TRBJ2-2 | NA | TRBV5-1 | many | CASSLGVHTGELFF | TGCGCCAGCAGCTTGGGGGTTCACACCGGGGAGCTGTTTTTT
TRBJ2-7 | NA | TRBV10-2 | many | CASSEDEQYF | TGCGCCAGCAGTGAGGACGAGCAGTACTTC
TRBJ1-6 | NA | TRBV6-2/TRBV6-3 | NA | CASSNRMISSNSPLHF | TGTGCCAGCAGTAACCGGATGATCAGCTCGAATTCACCCCTCCACTTT
TRBJ2-1 | NA | TRBV10-3 | many | CAISESTALNNEQFF | TGTGCCATCAGTGAGTCAACTGCGCTAAACAATGAGCAGTTCTTC
TRBJ1-1 | NA | TRBV29-1 | many | CSVEGGTEAFF | TGCAGCGTTGAAGGGGGGACTGAAGCTTTCTTT
TRBJ2-3 | NA | TRBV25-1 | many | CASSEGVSPSTDTQYF | TGTGCCAGCAGTGAGGGGGTCTCTCCCTCCACAGATACGCAGTATTTT
TRBJ1-3 | TRBD1 | TRBV7-3 | many | CASSLRDSSGNTIYF | TGTGCCAGCAGCTTGAGGGACAGCTCTGGAAACACCATATATTTT
TRBJ1-2 | NA | TRBV19 | many | CATAANYGYTF | TGTGCCACCGCAGCTAACTATGGCTACACCTTC
TRBJ1-5 | NA | TRBV5-1 | many | CASSPGPQRGNQPQHF | TGCGCCAGCAGCCCCGGACCCCAAAGGGGCAATCAGCCCCAGCATTTT
TRBJ2-3 | NA | TRBV7-6 | many | CASSSLGGGLMGTDTQYF | TGTGCCAGCAGCTCCCTTGGGGGGGGCTTGATGGGCACAGATACGCAGTATTTT
TRBJ2-7 | TRBD1 | TRBV18 | many | CASSPAGTGSYEQYF | TGTGCCAGCTCACCTGCCGGGACAGGTTCCTACGAGCAGTACTTC
TRBJ2-1 | NA | TRBV19 | many | CASSMRDEQFF | TGTGCCAGTAGTATGCGGGATGAGCAGTTCTTC
TRBJ2-1 | TRBD2 | TRBV4-2 | few | CARSPGLAVEQFF | TGTGCCAGGAGCCCCGGACTAGCGGTTGAGCAGTTCTTC
TRBJ2-3 | NA | TRBV20-1 | many | CSALQSDWFTDTQYF | TGCAGTGCCCTTCAATCGGACTGGTTCACAGATACGCAGTATTTT
TRBJ2-2 | TRBD1 | TRBV24-1 | many | CATRGTVNTGELFF | TGTGCCACCAGAGGGACAGTAAACACCGGGGAGCTGTTTTTT
TRBJ2-1 | NA | TRBV25-1 | many | CASSEGAYYNEQFF | TGTGCCAGCAGTGAGGGGGCCTACTACAATGAGCAGTTCTTC
TRBJ2-5 | NA | TRBV5-1 | many | CASSLDPGETQYF | TGCGCCAGCAGCTTGGACCCGGGGGAGACCCAGTACTTC
TRBJ2-1 | NA | TRBV28 | many | CASSFPTLAPNSYNEQFF | TGTGCCAGCAGTTTTCCCACCCTAGCGCCAAACTCCTACAATGAGCAGTTCTTC
TRBJ2-2 | TRBD2 | TRBV5-5 | many | CASSGGTSGFLTGELFF | TGTGCCAGCAGCGGAGGGACTAGCGGGTTTCTTACCGGGGAGCTGTTTTTT
TRBJ2-7 | TRBD1 | TRBV28 | many | CASSFPRTGGDYEQYF | TGTGCCAGCAGTTTCCCCCGGACAGGGGGGGACTACGAGCAGTACTTC
TRBJ1-5 | NA | TRBV18 | many | CASSPRAGEGQPQHF | TGTGCCAGCTCACCAAGGGCAGGGGAGGGTCAGCCCCAGCATTTT
TRBJ2-3 | NA | TRBV5-5 | many | CASSPGLDTQYF | TGTGCCAGCAGCCCGGGACTGGATACGCAGTATTTT
TRBJ1-4 | NA | TRBV12-3/TRBV12-4 | many | CASSSQGNEKLFF | TGTGCCAGCAGTTCTCAGGGGAATGAAAAACTGTTTTTT
TRBJ2-7 | TRBD2 | TRBV7-2 | NA | CVCSQILRGLADEQYF | TGTGTCTGCAGTCAAATCCTGCGGGGGTTGGCCGACGAGCAGTACTTC
TRBJ2-7 | NA | TRBV5-4 | few | CASSTGLTYEQYF | TGTGCCAGCAGCACGGGACTGACCTACGAGCAGTACTTC
TRBJ2-2 | NA | TRBV10-3 | many | CAIKYSAAYTGELFF | TGTGCCATCAAATACTCGGCAGCTTACACCGGGGAGCTGTTTTTT
TRBJ2-4 | NA | TRBV9 | many | CASSVGSGINIQYF | TGTGCCAGCAGCGTAGGTTCAGGTATAAACATTCAGTACTTC
TRBJ2-1 | TRBD2 | TRBV6-1 | many | CASSGTSGSNEQFF | TGTGCCAGCAGCGGGACTAGCGGGAGCAATGAGCAGTTCTTC
TRBJ2-1 | NA | TRBV12-5 | many | CASGLVYNEQFF | TGTGCTAGTGGTTTGGTATACAATGAGCAGTTCTTC